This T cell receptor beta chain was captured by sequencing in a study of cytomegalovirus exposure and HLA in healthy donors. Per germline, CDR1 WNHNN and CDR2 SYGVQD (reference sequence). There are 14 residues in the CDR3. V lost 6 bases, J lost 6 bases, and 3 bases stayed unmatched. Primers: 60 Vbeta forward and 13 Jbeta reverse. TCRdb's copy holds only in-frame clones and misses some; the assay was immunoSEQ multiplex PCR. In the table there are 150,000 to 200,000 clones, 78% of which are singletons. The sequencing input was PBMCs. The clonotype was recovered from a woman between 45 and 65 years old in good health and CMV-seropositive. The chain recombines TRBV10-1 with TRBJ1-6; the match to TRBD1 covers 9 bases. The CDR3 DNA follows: TGCGCCAGCAGGGGACAGGGAAGTAATTCACCCCTCCACTTT. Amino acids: CASRGQGSNSPLHF.